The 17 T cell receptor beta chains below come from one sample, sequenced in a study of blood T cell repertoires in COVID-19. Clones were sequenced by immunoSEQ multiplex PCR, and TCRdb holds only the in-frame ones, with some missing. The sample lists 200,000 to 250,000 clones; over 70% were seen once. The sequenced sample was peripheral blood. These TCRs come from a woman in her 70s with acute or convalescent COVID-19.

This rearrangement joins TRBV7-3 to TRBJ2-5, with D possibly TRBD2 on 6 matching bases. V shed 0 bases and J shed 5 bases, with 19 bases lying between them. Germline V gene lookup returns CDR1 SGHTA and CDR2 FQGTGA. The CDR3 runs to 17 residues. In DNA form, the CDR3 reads TGTGCCAGCAGCTTAACGTATTGTGATTTTGGGGGGGAGACCCAGTACTTC. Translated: CASSLTYCDFGGETQYF. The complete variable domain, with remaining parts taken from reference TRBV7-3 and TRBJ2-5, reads GAGVSQTPSNKVTEKGKYVELRCDPISGHTALYWYRQSLGQGPEFLIYFQGTGAADDSGLPNDRFFAVRPEGSVSTLKIQRTERGDSAVYLCASSLTYCDFGGETQYFGPGTRLLVL.

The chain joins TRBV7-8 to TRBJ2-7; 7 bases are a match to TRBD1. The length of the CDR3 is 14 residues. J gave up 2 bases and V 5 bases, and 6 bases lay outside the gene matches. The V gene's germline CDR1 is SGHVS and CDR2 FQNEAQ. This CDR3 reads CASSPRDSTYEQYF. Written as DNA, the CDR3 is TGTGCCAGCAGCCCCCGGGACAGCACCTACGAGCAGTACTTC.

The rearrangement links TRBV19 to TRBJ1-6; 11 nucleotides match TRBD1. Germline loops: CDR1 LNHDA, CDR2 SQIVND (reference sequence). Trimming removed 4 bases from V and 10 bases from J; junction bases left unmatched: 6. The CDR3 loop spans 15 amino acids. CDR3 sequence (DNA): TGTGCCAGTAGTACAGGACAGGGGGCACGATCACCCCTCCACTTT. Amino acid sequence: CASSTGQGARSPLHF. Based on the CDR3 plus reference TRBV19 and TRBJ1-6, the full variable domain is DGGITQSPKYLFRKEGQNVTLSCEQNLNHDAMYWYRQDPGQGLRLIYYSQIVNDFQKGDIAEGYSVSREKKESFPLTVTSAQKNPTAFYLCASSTGQGARSPLHFGNGTRLTVT.

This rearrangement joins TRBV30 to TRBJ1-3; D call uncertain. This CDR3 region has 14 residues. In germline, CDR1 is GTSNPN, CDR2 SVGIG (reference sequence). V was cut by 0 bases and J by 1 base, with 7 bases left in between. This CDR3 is CAWSVSPSGNTIYF. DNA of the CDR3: TGTGCCTGGAGTGTCAGTCCGTCTGGAAACACCATATATTTT. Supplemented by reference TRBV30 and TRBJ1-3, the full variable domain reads SQTIHQWPATLVQPVGSPLSLECTVEGTSNPNLYWYRQAAGRGLQLLFYSVGIGQISSEVPQNLSASRPQDRQFILSSKKLLLSDSGFYLCAWSVSPSGNTIYFGEGSWLTVV.

The CDR3 region is CASSSQFEQYF. DNA of the CDR3: TGTGCCAGCAGTTCCCAGTTTGAGCAGTACTTC. The chain is built from TRBV6-1 and TRBJ2-7; no clear D gene. The CDR3 covers 11 residues. Trimming removed 5 bases at V and 7 bases at J, with 9 bases between. Germline V gene lookup returns CDR1 MNHNS and CDR2 SASEGT.

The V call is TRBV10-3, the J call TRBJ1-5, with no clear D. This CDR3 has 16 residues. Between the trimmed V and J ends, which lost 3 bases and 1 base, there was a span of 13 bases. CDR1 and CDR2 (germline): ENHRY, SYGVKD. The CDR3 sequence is CAISDIGLRSNQPQHF. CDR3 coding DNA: TGTGCCATCAGTGACATCGGCTTGAGGAGCAATCAGCCCCAGCATTTT.

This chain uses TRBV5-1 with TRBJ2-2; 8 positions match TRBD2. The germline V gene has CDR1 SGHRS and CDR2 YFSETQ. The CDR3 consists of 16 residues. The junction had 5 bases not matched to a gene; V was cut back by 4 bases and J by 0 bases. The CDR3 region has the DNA TGCGCCAGCAGCCCGGGAGGGGCCCCGAACACCGGGGAGCTGTTTTTT. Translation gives CASSPGGAPNTGELFF.

For the CDR3, the DNA is TGTGCCAGCAGCCAAGCCGGGACTAGCGGGGGGGCCGGAGAAGAGCAGTTCTTC. Translating it yields CASSQAGTSGGAGEEQFF. This chain uses TRBV4-2 with TRBJ2-1, with TRBD2 matching 16 bases. Germline loops: CDR1 LGHNA, CDR2 YNFKEQ. The CDR3 length is 18 residues. V was clipped by 1 base and J by 10 bases; unmatched bases: 10.

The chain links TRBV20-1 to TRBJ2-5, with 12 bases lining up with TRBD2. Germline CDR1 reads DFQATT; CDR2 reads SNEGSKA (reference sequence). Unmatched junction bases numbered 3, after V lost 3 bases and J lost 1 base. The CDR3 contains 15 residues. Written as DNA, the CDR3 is TGCAGTGCTAGTTGGACTAGCGGGGCCCAAGAGACCCAGTACTTC. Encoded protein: CSASWTSGAQETQYF.

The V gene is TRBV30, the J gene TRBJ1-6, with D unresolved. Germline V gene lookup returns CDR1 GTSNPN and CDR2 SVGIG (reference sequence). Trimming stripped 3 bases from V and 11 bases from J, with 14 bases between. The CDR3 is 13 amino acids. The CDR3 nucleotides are TGTGCCTGGAGGCAGGCGACCGAAGCACCCCTCCACTTT. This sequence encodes CAWRQATEAPLHF.

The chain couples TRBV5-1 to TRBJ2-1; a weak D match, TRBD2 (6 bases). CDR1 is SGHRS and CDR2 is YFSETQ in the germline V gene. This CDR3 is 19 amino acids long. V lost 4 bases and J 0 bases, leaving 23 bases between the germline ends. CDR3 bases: TGCGCCAGCAGCAGGATCGGGGGTATATACTCGGGCTCCTACAATGAGCAGTTCTTC. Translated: CASSRIGGIYSGSYNEQFF.

CDR3: CASTLGRGAFF. The CDR3 DNA follows: TGTGCCAGCACCTTGGGGCGTGGAGCTTTCTTT. The chain carries TRBV28 and TRBJ1-1; tentatively, D is TRBD1 (5 bases). The CDR3 length is 11 residues. V gave up 7 bases and J gave up 10 bases, with 13 bases separating them. Germline assignment: CDR1 MDHEN and CDR2 SYDVKM.

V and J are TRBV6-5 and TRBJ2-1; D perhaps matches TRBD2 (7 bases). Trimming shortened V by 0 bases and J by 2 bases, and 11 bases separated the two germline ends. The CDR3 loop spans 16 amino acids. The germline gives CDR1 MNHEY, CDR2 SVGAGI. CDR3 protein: CASSYSPGGTYNEQFF. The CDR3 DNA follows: TGTGCCAGCAGTTACTCACCGGGGGGCACCTACAATGAGCAGTTCTTC.

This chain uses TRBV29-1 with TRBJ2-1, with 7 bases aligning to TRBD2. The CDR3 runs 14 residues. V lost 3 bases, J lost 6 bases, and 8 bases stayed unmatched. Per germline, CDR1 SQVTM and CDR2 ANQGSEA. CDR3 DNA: TGCAGCGTTGATAGACTAGCAAGTGTCAATGAGCAGTTCTTC. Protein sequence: CSVDRLASVNEQFF.

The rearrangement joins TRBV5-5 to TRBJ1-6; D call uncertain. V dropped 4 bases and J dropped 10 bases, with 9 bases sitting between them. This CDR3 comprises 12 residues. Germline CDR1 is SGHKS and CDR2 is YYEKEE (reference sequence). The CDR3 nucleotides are TGTGCCAGCAGCCCAATGGCCTCACCCCTCCACTTT. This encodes CASSPMASPLHF.

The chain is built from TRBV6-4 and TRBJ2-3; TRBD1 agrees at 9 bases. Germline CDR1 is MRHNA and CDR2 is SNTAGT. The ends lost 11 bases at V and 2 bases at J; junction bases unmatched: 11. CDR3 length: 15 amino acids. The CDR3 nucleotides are TGTGCCGGACAGGGGATTGGGGGGCACACAGATACGCAGTATTTT. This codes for CAGQGIGGHTDTQYF.

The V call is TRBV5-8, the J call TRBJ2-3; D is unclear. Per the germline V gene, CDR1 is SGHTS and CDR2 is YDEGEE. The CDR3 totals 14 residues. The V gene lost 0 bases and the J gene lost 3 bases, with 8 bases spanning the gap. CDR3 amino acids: CASSLGQATDTQYF. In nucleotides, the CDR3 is TGTGCCAGCAGCTTGGGGCAGGCGACAGATACGCAGTATTTT. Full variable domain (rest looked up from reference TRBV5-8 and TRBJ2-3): EAGVTQSPTHLIKTRGQQATLRCSPISGHTSVYWYQQALGLGLQFLLWYDEGEERNRGNFPPRFSGRQFPNYSSELNVNALELEDSALYLCASSLGQATDTQYFGPGTRLTVL.